The T cell receptor (beta chain) under discussion was sequenced for a study of T cells in Graves' hyperthyroidism and ophthalmopathy. Per germline, CDR1 LNHDA and CDR2 SQIVND (reference sequence). V was cut by 2 bases and J by 0 bases, with 2 bases left in between. The CDR3 extends over 14 amino acids. Many counts were recorded for this clonotype. RNA transcripts were the template for amplifying TCR beta CDR3 regions. HTBI primers were employed in a first-round RT-PCR of the TCR CDR3. Each CDR3 protein is one row after TCRdb ran MiXCR on the multiplex PCR reads. Seen here are 400,000 to 600,000 distinct CDR3 sequences, less than 25% observed once, and the top ten hold less than 30%.

The TCR was taken from a young man with Graves' hyperthyroidism. The rearrangement joins TRBV19 to TRBJ2-6; D not certain. Sequenced input: blood. CDR3 sequence: CASSITSGANVLTF. In DNA form, the CDR3 reads TGTGCCAGTAGTATAACCTCTGGGGCCAACGTCCTGACTTTC.